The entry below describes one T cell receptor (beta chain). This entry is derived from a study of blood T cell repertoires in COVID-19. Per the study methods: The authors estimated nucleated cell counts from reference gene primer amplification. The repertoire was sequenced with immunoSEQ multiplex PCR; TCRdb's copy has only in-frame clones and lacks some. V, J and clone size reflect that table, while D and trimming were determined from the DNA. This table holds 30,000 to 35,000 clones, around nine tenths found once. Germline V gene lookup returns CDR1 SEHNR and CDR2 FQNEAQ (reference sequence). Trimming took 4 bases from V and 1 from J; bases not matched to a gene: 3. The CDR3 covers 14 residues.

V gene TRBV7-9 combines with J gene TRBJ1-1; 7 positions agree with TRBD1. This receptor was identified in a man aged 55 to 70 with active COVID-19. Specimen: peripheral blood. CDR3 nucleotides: TGTGCCAGCAGCTATCCAGGGGGGAACACTGAAGCTTTCTTT. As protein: CASSYPGGNTEAFF.